Below are 25 T cell receptor beta chains sequenced from a single sample in a study of patients and donors after allogeneic stem cell transplantation. TCRdb re-called the RT-PCR reads through MiXCR, storing one row per CDR3 protein. The sample shows roughly 940,000 distinct CDR3 sequences, more than 15% of them seen only once. Sequencing used blood, either unsorted or a sorted T cell fraction (not recorded which). The source is a human donor who was either an allogeneic HSCT recipient or a stem cell or donor lymphocyte infusion donor (not recorded which). It is not recorded whose cells these are; they may come from a transplant donor.

J is TRBJ1-1 and V is TRBV5-1, with TRBD1 matching 11 bases. V lost 4 bases, J lost 1 base, and 6 bases stayed unmatched. This CDR3 has 16 residues. CDR1 and CDR2 from the germline V gene are SGHRS and YFSETQ. The CDR3 loop is CASSPGTGGRNTEAFF. In nucleotides, the CDR3 is TGCGCCAGCAGCCCCGGGACAGGGGGAAGGAACACTGAAGCTTTCTTT.

This clonotype occurred a few times. This chain joins TRBV29-1 and TRBJ1-2, with D possibly matching TRBD1 (5 bases). This CDR3 comprises 11 residues. Trimming stripped 6 bases from V and 6 bases from J, with 11 bases between. CDR1 and CDR2 (germline): SQVTM, ANQGSEA. CDR3 bases: TGCAGCGTGCGGGACGGCAATGGCTACACCTTC. Translating gives CSVRDGNGYTF.

This clonotype was found a few times. This sequence joins TRBV20-1 and TRBJ2-7, with 11 bases identical to TRBD1. The CDR3 spans 14 residues. V was clipped by 7 bases and J by 5 bases; unmatched bases: 10. Germline assignment: CDR1 DFQATT and CDR2 SNEGSKA (reference sequence). In DNA form, the CDR3 reads TGCAGTGGGAGTTGGGACAGGGGGTCCAACGAGCAGTACTTC. Amino acid sequence: CSGSWDRGSNEQYF.

This clonotype came up a few times. The chain couples TRBV6-2 or TRBV6-3 to TRBJ2-5; the D call may be TRBD1 or TRBD2 (5 bases each). The CDR3 is 15 amino acids. Germline V gene lookup returns CDR1 MNHEY and CDR2 SVGEGT. Trimming cost V 0 bases and J 7 bases, with 15 bases left between them. CDR3 nucleotides: TGTGCCAGCAGTTACTCGATTTCTGGGGGTGGGACCCAGTACTTC. Its translation: CASSYSISGGGTQYF.

This clonotype was seen only a few times. This chain connects TRBV7-3 to TRBJ1-1, with D possibly matching TRBD1 (5 bases). The CDR3 runs 14 residues. CDR1 SGHTA and CDR2 FQGTGA come from the germline V gene. Trimming shortened V by 0 bases and J by 5 bases, and 10 bases separated the two germline ends. CDR3 sequence: CASSLTPGVTEAFF. Here the CDR3 DNA reads TGTGCCAGCAGCTTAACCCCGGGGGTTACTGAAGCTTTCTTT. Variable domain in full (rest from reference TRBV7-3 and TRBJ1-1): GAGVSQTPSNKVTEKGKYVELRCDPISGHTALYWYRQSLGQGPEFLIYFQGTGAADDSGLPNDRFFAVRPEGSVSTLKIQRTERGDSAVYLCASSLTPGVTEAFFGQGTRLTVV.

The chain links TRBV19 to TRBJ2-3; 9 positions match TRBD2. V was pared by 10 bases and J by 4 bases, with 15 bases of the junction left unmatched. This CDR3 region has 16 residues. Germline CDR1 LNHDA, CDR2 SQIVND (reference sequence). Written as DNA, the CDR3 is TGTGCCACTGGACTCTGGCTAGCGGGATACTCAGATACGCAGTATTTT. It encodes CATGLWLAGYSDTQYF.

This clonotype was recorded many times. The V and J genes are TRBV6-5 and TRBJ2-7, with 10 bases lining up with TRBD2. The germline V gene encodes CDR1 MNHEY and CDR2 SVGAGI. Unmatched junction bases numbered 1, after V lost 2 bases and J lost 3 bases. The CDR3 has 14 residues. CDR3 coding DNA: TGTGCCAGCAGTTACGCTAGCGGGAGCTACGAGCAGTACTTC. This translates into CASSYASGSYEQYF.

The chain uses TRBV6-1 and TRBJ2-4, with 8 bases lining up with TRBD2. The length of the CDR3 is 16 residues. V lost 6 bases to trimming and J lost 6 bases; unmatched junction nucleotides: 13. CDR1 and CDR2 (germline): MNHNS, SASEGT. DNA of the CDR3: TGTGCCAGCAGCCCACGGGGGGGTGAGGTTGGAAACATTCAGTACTTC. Translated: CASSPRGGEVGNIQYF.

This clonotype was seen a handful of times. The rearrangement uses TRBV12-3 or TRBV12-4 and TRBJ1-6; a weak D match, TRBD1 (5 bases). This CDR3 has 14 residues. Trimming left V 11 bases short and J 0 bases short, with 11 bases between. DNA of the CDR3: TGTGCCTCCCGGGGGAACTCCTATAATTCACCCCTCCACTTT. As protein: CASRGNSYNSPLHF.

The rearrangement joins TRBV20-1 to TRBJ1-1, with TRBD1 identical over 11 bases. CDR3 length: 16 residues. From germline, CDR1 is DFQATT and CDR2 SNEGSKA (reference sequence). J was trimmed by 5 bases and V by 3 bases; bases with no gene match: 11. The CDR3 sequence is CSASLGQGATGTEAFF. The DNA of the CDR3 is TGCAGTGCTAGTCTAGGACAGGGGGCGACAGGGACTGAAGCTTTCTTT.

This CDR3 is CASSLGAAYNSPLHF. The DNA of the CDR3 is TGTGCCAGCAGCTTGGGGGCAGCCTATAATTCACCCCTCCACTTT. This chain joins TRBV5-4 and TRBJ1-6; D is undetermined. Trimming shortened V by 0 bases and J by 2 bases, and 6 bases separated the two germline ends. Per the germline V gene, CDR1 is SGHNT and CDR2 is YYREEE (reference sequence). CDR3 length: 15 amino acids. The entire variable domain, with the rest obtained from reference TRBV5-4 and TRBJ1-6, is as follows: ETGVTQSPTHLIKTRGQQVTLRCSSQSGHNTVSWYQQALGQGPQFIFQYYREEENGRGNFPPRFSGLQFPNYSSELNVNALELDDSALYLCASSLGAAYNSPLHFGNGTRLTVT.

The rearrangement uses TRBV6-1 and TRBJ2-7, with 9 positions matching TRBD1. The CDR3 runs to 14 residues. V was clipped by 6 bases and J by 2 bases; unmatched bases: 5. Germline-derived CDR1 and CDR2 are MNHNS and SASEGT. The CDR3 spells CASRGDRDPYEQYF. In DNA form, the CDR3 reads TGTGCCAGCAGAGGGGACAGGGACCCCTACGAGCAGTACTTC.

The genes are TRBV15 and TRBJ2-7, with D unresolved. The ends were cut back, 0 bases at V and 2 bases at J, with 5 bases in the middle. CDR1 is LNHNV and CDR2 is YYDKDF in the germline V gene (reference sequence). The CDR3 spans 13 residues. In nucleotides, the CDR3 is TGTGCCACCAGCAGAGATTCTCCCTACGAGCAGTACTTC. Its protein product is CATSRDSPYEQYF.

The rearrangement links TRBV4-3 to TRBJ1-2, with TRBD1 as a possible D gene (5 bases). Germline-derived CDR1 and CDR2 are LGHNA and YSLEER. V was shortened by 3 bases and J by 4 bases, with 15 bases between the two germline ends. The CDR3 loop spans 15 amino acids. The CDR3 spells CASSQLGRERYGYTF. The CDR3 nucleotides are TGCGCCAGCAGCCAGCTCGGCAGGGAACGCTATGGCTACACCTTC.

V usage is TRBV10-3 and J usage is TRBJ1-2; D gene unclear. The germline V gene has CDR1 ENHRY and CDR2 SYGVKD. The CDR3 has 12 residues. Trimming stripped 2 bases from V and 8 bases from J, with 9 bases between. CDR3 DNA sequence: TGTGCCATCAGTGAGCGGGAGCGCGGCTACACCTTC. Its translation is CAISERERGYTF.

This clonotype was counted a single time. J is TRBJ2-7 and V is TRBV19; 9 nucleotides agree with TRBD2. Germline trimming cut 6 bases from V and 2 bases from J; bases unmatched to any gene: 8. This CDR3 is 15 amino acids long. Germline CDR1 LNHDA, CDR2 SQIVND (reference sequence). In DNA, the CDR3 is TGTGCCAGTAGCCCCGAGACTAGCGGCACCTACGAGCAGTACTTC. It is translated as CASSPETSGTYEQYF.

The chain couples TRBV7-9 to TRBJ2-1, with 9 bases aligning to TRBD1. There are 16 residues in the CDR3. The junction had 6 bases not matched to a gene; V was cut back by 5 bases and J by 1 base. Germline V gene sequence: CDR1 SEHNR, CDR2 FQNEAQ (reference sequence). CDR3 nucleotides: TGTGCCAGCAGCACGACAGGGGGGACGTCCTACAATGAGCAGTTCTTC. Translation gives CASSTTGGTSYNEQFF.

This clonotype was seen a handful of times. V and J are TRBV28 and TRBJ1-5; D uncertain. Trimming shortened V by 2 bases and J by 6 bases, and 11 bases separated the two germline ends. The germline V gene encodes CDR1 MDHEN and CDR2 SYDVKM. CDR3 size: 14 residues. The CDR3 bases are TGTGCCAGCAGTTTACAGGCGTACGTTCAGCCCCAGCATTTT. Protein sequence: CASSLQAYVQPQHF.

The chain uses TRBV25-1 and TRBJ2-5, with D perhaps matching TRBD2 (7 bases). V dropped 5 bases and J dropped 5 bases, with 18 bases sitting between them. The CDR3 spans 15 residues. CDR1 is MGHDK and CDR2 is SYGVNS in the germline V gene. CDR3 protein: CASSRGGPIEETQYF. For the CDR3, the DNA is TGTGCCAGCAGTAGGGGGGGGCCTATAGAGGAGACCCAGTACTTC.

This clonotype came up a few times. The V call is TRBV20-1, the J call TRBJ2-5; tentative D call: TRBD1 (6 bases). There are 12 residues in the CDR3. The germline V gene encodes CDR1 DFQATT and CDR2 SNEGSKA (reference sequence). Deletions cut 3 bases from V and 9 bases from J, with 14 bases between. The CDR3 protein is CSASQGSGAQYF. In DNA form, the CDR3 reads TGCAGTGCTAGCCAAGGGTCAGGGGCCCAGTACTTC.

The genes are TRBV7-2 and TRBJ1-2, with D hard to call. The V gene's germline CDR1 is SGHTA and CDR2 FQGNSA. This CDR3 comprises 16 residues. Trimming pared 2 bases from V and 3 bases from J, leaving 16 bases between. The CDR3 DNA is TGTGCCAGCAGCTTAAGCAGGCGACCATTCGACTATGGCTACACCTTC. Translation gives CASSLSRRPFDYGYTF.

This clonotype showed up just a few times. The chain carries TRBV2 and TRBJ1-2; D unclear. Trimming took off 6 bases at V and 7 bases at J, with 15 bases between the two ends. CDR3 length: 13 amino acids. Germline CDR1 and CDR2: SNHLY and FYNNEI. The chain's CDR3 is CASRGMGIGGYTF. The CDR3 DNA is TGTGCCAGCAGGGGGATGGGTATTGGTGGCTACACCTTC. Looking up the rest from reference TRBV2 and TRBJ1-2 gives the full variable domain: EPEVTQTPSHQVTQMGQEVILRCVPISNHLYFYWYRQILGQKVEFLVSFYNNEISEKSEIFDDQFSVERPDGSNFTLKIRSTKLEDSAMYFCASRGMGIGGYTFGSGTRLTVV.

This chain connects TRBV4-1 to TRBJ1-5; TRBD1 matches 12 bases. V shed 3 bases, J shed 0 bases, and the junction held 15 bases outside the gene matches. CDR3 length: 21 residues. From germline, CDR1 is MGHRA and CDR2 YSYEKL. The CDR3 reads CASSHLSSGTGGVYSNQPQHF. CDR3 bases: TGCGCCAGCAGCCATCTTAGCTCCGGGACAGGGGGCGTTTATAGCAATCAGCCCCAGCATTTT.

Only a few counts were recorded for this clonotype. The V call is TRBV6-1, the J call TRBJ1-4; D not resolved. The germline V gene has CDR1 MNHNS and CDR2 SASEGT. The CDR3 covers 17 residues. Trimming shortened V by 6 bases and J by 8 bases, and 25 bases separated the two germline ends. As DNA, the CDR3 is TGTGCCAGCAGCACCCGTGCTAACAAACGTGGGGTCGAAAAACTGTTTTTT. Protein: CASSTRANKRGVEKLFF.

The chain uses TRBV20-1 and TRBJ2-7, with D hard to call. This CDR3 contains 11 residues. V was clipped by 7 bases and J by 7 bases, with 14 bases between them. Germline CDR1 and CDR2: DFQATT and SNEGSKA (reference sequence). The CDR3 region has the DNA TGCAGTGTCCCGACCCTGGGAGAGCAGTACTTC. This encodes CSVPTLGEQYF.